One and the same sample provided the 13 T cell receptor beta chains below, sequenced in a study of vaccination and CD4 T cells after COVID-19. The Oncomine TCR Beta short-read assay sequenced DNA from cultured CD4+ T cells. Using its own MiXCR run on the PCR reads, TCRdb lists one record per CDR3 protein. The top ten clones hold roughly 27% of a sample with thousands of distinct CDR3 sequences, around 48% of them seen once. No antigen has been assigned to these receptors. As for treatment: roughly ten-day PBMC culture with coronavirus spike peptide pools or control peptides (ViraFEST assay). From the unexposed donor, CD4+ T cells were collected ahead of the COVID-19 pandemic (2011-2018). Sequencing was performed on CD4+ T cells from blood, cultured in vitro. All receptors derive from a human donor in good health.

This clonotype has only a few counts. This sequence joins TRBV29-1 and TRBJ1-6, with D hard to call. V lost 4 bases to trimming and J lost 7 bases, with 8 bases between them. Germline V gene sequence: CDR1 SQVTM, CDR2 ANQGSEA. The CDR3 is 12 amino acids. The CDR3 spells CSVGFQNSPLHF. Here the CDR3 DNA reads TGCAGCGTTGGGTTCCAGAATTCACCCCTCCACTTT.

The chain joins TRBV5-4 to TRBJ1-2; TRBD1 aligns across 8 bases. Germline V gives CDR1 SGHNT, CDR2 YYREEE (reference sequence). This CDR3 has 13 residues. The V and J ends lost 3 bases and 6 bases, in that order; junction bases with no gene match: 4. This CDR3 is CASSSTGEDGYTF. The CDR3 DNA sequence: TGTGCCAGCAGCTCGACAGGGGAAGATGGCTACACCTTC.

The sample holds a few counts of this clonotype. The V call is TRBV7-9, the J call TRBJ2-1; 8 positions agree with TRBD1. Trimming took 4 bases from V and 2 from J; bases not matched to a gene: 4. Germline V gene sequence: CDR1 SEHNR, CDR2 FQNEAQ (reference sequence). The CDR3 is made up of 15 amino acids. The CDR3 DNA reads TGTGCCAGCAGCTCCGGACAGGGTACCTACAATGAGCAGTTCTTC. This translates into CASSSGQGTYNEQFF.

The rearrangement links TRBV27 to TRBJ2-4, with 16 bases lining up with TRBD2. With 5 bases clipped from V and 9 bases from J, the junction kept 10 bases outside the gene matches. The CDR3 runs to 17 residues. In germline, CDR1 is MNHEY, CDR2 SMNVEV (reference sequence). The CDR3, as DNA: TGTGCCAGCAGTATGCCGGGACTAGCGGGAGGGCTGGGCATTCAGTACTTC. Translation gives CASSMPGLAGGLGIQYF.

The CDR3 protein is CASSIVGGGQPQHF. In nucleotides, the CDR3 is TGTGCCAGTAGTATAGTCGGAGGAGGGCAGCCCCAGCATTTT. The V and J genes are TRBV19 and TRBJ1-5; no clear D. The CDR3 extends over 14 amino acids. Trimming stripped 1 base from V and 7 bases from J, with 11 bases between. Germline V gives CDR1 LNHDA, CDR2 SQIVND (reference sequence).

Note on this clonotype: One end of the junction fails to match germline, which may point to a read error. V usage is TRBV28 and J usage is TRBJ1-5; 9 nucleotides align to TRBD1. The germline CDR1 and CDR2 sequences are MDHEN and SYDVKM. The CDR3 covers 15 residues. CDR3 DNA: TGTGCCAGCAGTCGCGGGACAGGGCTAGATCAGTCCCAGCATTTT. Encoded protein: CASSRGTGLDQSQHF.

This clonotype appeared a few times. This rearrangement joins TRBV11-2 to TRBJ1-1; D is undetermined. CDR3 length: 13 residues. Trimming took 1 base from V and 0 from J, leaving 3 bases between them. Germline lookup yields CDR1 SGHAT and CDR2 FQNNGV. The DNA for the CDR3 is TGTGCCAGCAGCTTAGTGGTGAACACTGAAGCTTTCTTT. It encodes CASSLVVNTEAFF. The full variable domain, rest sourced from reference TRBV11-2 and TRBJ1-1, is EAGVAQSPRYKIIEKRQSVAFWCNPISGHATLYWYQQILGQGPKLLIQFQNNGVVDDSQLPKDRFSAERLKGVDSTLKIQPAKLEDSAVYLCASSLVVNTEAFFGQGTRLTVV.

This clonotype came up a few times. This chain connects TRBV20-1 to TRBJ1-6; possibly TRBD1 for D (5 bases). Germline V gene data show CDR1 as DFQATT and CDR2 as SNEGSKA (reference sequence). V lost 0 bases and J 10 bases, leaving 7 bases between the germline ends. CDR3 length: 12 amino acids. The CDR3 coding sequence is TGCAGTGCTAGAGACAGGGACTCACCCCTCCACTTT. This codes for CSARDRDSPLHF.

This sequence joins TRBV6-1 and TRBJ2-7; D is undetermined. The CDR3 is made up of 15 amino acids. Trimming took off 6 bases at V and 1 base at J, with 16 bases between the two ends. CDR1 is MNHNS, CDR2 SASEGT, per germline. The CDR3: CASSPTLSSSYEQYF. CDR3 bases: TGTGCCAGCAGCCCCACGTTGTCGTCGTCCTACGAGCAGTACTTC.

The rearrangement links TRBV7-9 to TRBJ2-7; D may be TRBD2 (6 bases). Trimming took off 5 bases at V and 2 bases at J, with 16 bases between the two ends. There are 15 residues in the CDR3. The germline V gene encodes CDR1 SEHNR and CDR2 FQNEAQ (reference sequence). The CDR3 sequence: CASSPLSGPTYEQYF. CDR3 nucleotide sequence: TGTGCCAGCAGCCCGCTTAGCGGACCGACCTACGAGCAGTACTTC. Using reference TRBV7-9 and TRBJ2-7 for the parts outside the CDR3, the full variable domain is DTGVSQNPRHKITKRGQNVTFRCDPISEHNRLYWYRQTLGQGPEFLTYFQNEAQLEKSRLLSDRFSAERPKGSFSTLEIQRTEQGDSAMYLCASSPLSGPTYEQYFGPGTRLTVT.

V usage is TRBV7-8 and J usage is TRBJ2-4; 9 nucleotides line up with TRBD1. The V segment lost 0 bases and the J segment 0 bases; nucleotides outside the gene matches: 12. Germline CDR1 SGHVS, CDR2 FQNEAQ. This CDR3 has 20 residues. CDR3 residues: CASSLASLGQGILAKNIQYF. In DNA form, the CDR3 reads TGTGCCAGCAGCTTAGCGAGTTTGGGACAGGGAATCCTAGCCAAAAACATTCAGTACTTC.

This clonotype was seen only once. This chain's CDR3 is CASSFNAGGTDTQYF. The DNA for the CDR3 is TGTGCCAGCAGTTTTAACGCGGGAGGCACAGATACGCAGTATTTT. The V and J genes are TRBV12-3 or TRBV12-4 and TRBJ2-3; 7 nucleotides line up with TRBD2. The trim removed 3 bases at V and 1 base at J, leaving 4 bases unmatched. The CDR3 runs to 15 residues.

V and J are TRBV21-1 and TRBJ2-7; TRBD2 reflects the table's D call only, with no check against the DNA. TRBV21-1 is given as a pseudogene. The CDR3 extends over 15 amino acids. CDR3 region: CASSKLAGVTYEQYF. The CDR3 DNA reads TGTGCCAGCAGCAAACTAGCGGGAGTAACCTACGAGCAGTACTTC.